This T cell receptor (beta chain) was found in a study of T cells in Graves' hyperthyroidism and ophthalmopathy. Study as a whole: Before treatment of any kind, peripheral blood was taken at initial diagnosis. Overall study results and limits: Ophthalmopathy was distinguished from stable hyperthyroidism by 13 V-J signatures. Ophthalmopathy got predicted by the model a median 6.5 months before its onset.

If no ophthalmopathy progression occurred within 18 months, Graves' hyperthyroidism was stable. V was pared by 8 bases and J by 8 bases, with 11 bases of the junction left unmatched. This CDR3 region has 13 residues. Germline lookup yields CDR1 GTSNPN and CDR2 SVGIG (reference sequence). TCR beta CDR3 region amplification was performed from RNA transcripts. The HTBI set primed first-round TCR CDR3 RT-PCR. TCRdb ran MiXCR on the multiplex PCR reads and lists one entry per CDR3 protein. This sample has roughly 290,000 distinct CDR3 sequences, with approximately 13% found just once. This clonotype was counted only a few times. The antigen is not known.

Sequenced sample: blood. The sequence was collected from a woman between 40 and 50 years old with Graves' hyperthyroidism. The chain recombines TRBV30 with TRBJ2-1; TRBD2 matches at 8 bases. The CDR3 loop reads CAGTSVVGDEQFF. DNA for the CDR3: TGTGCCGGGACTAGTGTGGTTGGCGATGAGCAGTTCTTC.